What follows are 21 T cell receptor beta chains derived from one specimen sequenced in a study of T-cell memory formation after mild COVID-19. TCRdb itself ran the 5' RACE reads through MiXCR, one entry per CDR3 protein. The sample has some 150,000 distinct CDR3 sequences, around 27% seen once; the top ten hold roughly 25%. Sequencing was done on a sample of PBMCs or a T cell subset sorted from them (not recorded which). Every receptor here comes from an adult woman who had mild COVID-19 (a few samples of this study predate the infection). Cell type and time point are not known.

Of note for this clonotype: Its ends do not fully match the called genes, so a read error is possible. As DNA, the CDR3 is TGTGCCAGCAGGCTCTCAGAGGCCCAGTACTTC. This sequence encodes CASRLSEAQYF. The V call is TRBV12-3 or TRBV12-4, the J call TRBJ2-5; D unclear. The CDR3 totals 11 residues.

J is TRBJ2-2 and V is TRBV7-9; D is undetermined. V shed 10 bases and J shed 6 bases, with 15 bases lying between them. Germline-derived CDR1 and CDR2 are SEHNR and FQNEAQ (reference sequence). This CDR3 has 13 amino acids. This CDR3 reads CATTRVNAGELFF. The CDR3 DNA reads TGTGCCACCACGAGAGTGAATGCCGGGGAGCTGTTTTTT.

This chain uses TRBV4-3 with TRBJ2-3; no reliable D call. CDR1 is LGHNA, CDR2 YSLEER, per germline. This CDR3 contains 16 residues. Trimming took 1 base from V and 1 from J, leaving 12 bases between them. CDR3 in DNA: TGCGCCAGCAGCCAAGGGCCCGAACTTCGCACAGATACGCAGTATTTT. Translation: CASSQGPELRTDTQYF.

This clonotype occurred many times. CDR3 coding DNA: TGTGCCAGCAGTAAACAGGGAAGGGCCTCCTACAATGAGCAGTTCTTC. Its protein is CASSKQGRASYNEQFF. The chain couples TRBV2 to TRBJ2-1; D may be TRBD1 (6 bases). From germline, CDR1 is SNHLY and CDR2 FYNNEI. CDR3 length: 16 residues. V was clipped by 5 bases and J by 0 bases, with 14 bases between them.

This clonotype came up a few times. The chain uses TRBV20-1 and TRBJ2-7, with TRBD2 as a possible D gene (5 bases). Germline V gene sequence: CDR1 DFQATT, CDR2 SNEGSKA (reference sequence). This CDR3 spans 14 amino acids. The V and J ends lost 6 bases and 1 base respectively, with 16 bases between them. CDR3 nucleotides: TGCAGTGCCCCGGACTTACTATCTTCCTACGAGCAGTACTTC. Amino acids: CSAPDLLSSYEQYF.

This clonotype was observed a handful of times. The V gene is TRBV4-3, the J gene TRBJ2-1; 8 bases line up with TRBD2. The CDR3 contains 18 residues. Trimming took 0 bases from V and 3 from J; bases not matched to a gene: 10. Germline V gives CDR1 LGHNA, CDR2 YSLEER. This CDR3 reads CASSQDSNERESYNEQFF. As DNA, the CDR3 is TGCGCCAGCAGCCAAGATAGCAACGAGCGGGAGAGCTACAATGAGCAGTTCTTC.

V usage is TRBV7-2 and J usage is TRBJ2-7; D might be TRBD1 or TRBD2, each matching 7 bases. Per the germline V gene, CDR1 is SGHTA and CDR2 is FQGNSA. V lost 5 bases to trimming and J lost 2 bases, with 16 bases between them. The length of the CDR3 is 15 residues. DNA for the CDR3: TGTGCCAGCAGCCACCGACAGGGAGGGACCTACGAGCAGTACTTC. Amino acid sequence: CASSHRQGGTYEQYF.

The CDR3 region has the DNA TGTGCTAGTGGTTTGATCGAGCGGTACCCCTACGAGCAGTACTTC. It encodes CASGLIERYPYEQYF. This sequence joins TRBV12-5 and TRBJ2-7, with D possibly TRBD2 on 5 matching bases. The ends were cut back, 2 bases at V and 2 bases at J, with 13 bases in the middle. Looked up from germline, CDR1 is LGHNT and CDR2 is FRNRAP. CDR3 length: 15 residues.

CDR3 nucleotide sequence: TGTGCCAGCAGCCCGCCACACCAAGAGACCCAGTACTTC. It yields the protein CASSPPHQETQYF. The chain combines TRBV7-9 with TRBJ2-5; unclear D gene. In germline, CDR1 is SEHNR, CDR2 FQNEAQ (reference sequence). The CDR3 has 13 residues. V gave up 5 bases and J gave up 0 bases, with 7 bases separating them. Full variable domain (remainder filled in from reference TRBV7-9 and TRBJ2-5): DTGVSQNPRHKITKRGQNVTFRCDPISEHNRLYWYRQTLGQGPEFLTYFQNEAQLEKSRLLSDRFSAERPKGSFSTLEIQRTEQGDSAMYLCASSPPHQETQYFGPGTRLLVL.

V is TRBV4-1 and J is TRBJ1-2, with 8 bases that match TRBD1. J gave up 0 bases and V 5 bases, and 2 bases lay outside the gene matches. Per the germline V gene, CDR1 is MGHRA and CDR2 is YSYEKL. This CDR3 region has 14 residues. The CDR3: CASSGTGANYGYTF. CDR3 DNA: TGCGCCAGCAGCGGGACAGGAGCTAACTATGGCTACACCTTC.

This clonotype was counted at least ten times. This chain joins TRBV12-3 or TRBV12-4 and TRBJ2-3, with D tentatively TRBD2 (6 bases). The germline V and J ends were trimmed by 6 bases and 2 bases, with 12 bases remaining between them. There are 14 residues in the CDR3. Written as DNA, the CDR3 is TGTGCCAGCAGCCGCAGCGGGCCCACAGATACGCAGTATTTT. Protein: CASSRSGPTDTQYF.

Of note for this clonotype: Mismatch with germline at one junction end may stem from a read error. The chain combines TRBV6-1 with TRBJ2-1, with 8 bases that match TRBD1. Germline V gene lookup returns CDR1 MNHNS and CDR2 SASEGT. The CDR3 covers 12 residues. The CDR3: CASSGWTGSFLF. The CDR3 DNA follows: TGTGCCAGCAGTGGATGGACAGGGAGTTTCCTCTTC.

V usage is TRBV19 and J usage is TRBJ2-1, with D hard to call. CDR3 length equals 13 residues. The germline V gene encodes CDR1 LNHDA and CDR2 SQIVND (reference sequence). The V end was cut by 3 bases, the J end by 4 bases, with 7 bases between. The CDR3 protein is CASSITAYNEQFF. CDR3 DNA sequence: TGTGCCAGTAGTATTACGGCTTACAATGAGCAGTTCTTC.

This clonotype has only a few counts. This chain uses TRBV2 with TRBJ2-3; TRBD2 aligns across 12 bases. There are 21 residues in the CDR3. V shed 3 bases and J 2 bases; nucleotides not matched to a gene: 18. CDR1 is SNHLY, CDR2 FYNNEI, per germline. CDR3 sequence (DNA): TGTGCCAGCAGTGACGCCCCTCAATACCACGGGACTAGCGGGTACACAGATACGCAGTATTTT. Its protein is CASSDAPQYHGTSGYTDTQYF.

The chain combines TRBV4-3 with TRBJ2-1, with TRBD2 matching over 8 bases. V dropped 0 bases and J dropped 5; count of bases not matched to a gene: 12. The CDR3 has 18 amino acids. CDR1 is LGHNA, CDR2 YSLEER, per germline. CDR3 bases: TGCGCCAGCAGCCAAGATAGCCCGCGGACTAGCCTAGACAATGAGCAGTTCTTC. Translated: CASSQDSPRTSLDNEQFF.

The V and J genes are TRBV2 and TRBJ1-1; no clear D gene. V lost 5 bases and J lost 8, with 9 bases in between. The CDR3 consists of 11 residues. Germline loops: CDR1 SNHLY, CDR2 FYNNEI. CDR3 nucleotide sequence: TGTGCCAGCAGTCGTAGCCCCGAAGCTTTCTTT. Its translation: CASSRSPEAFF. The variable domain in full, with the rest retrieved from reference TRBV2 and TRBJ1-1, is EPEVTQTPSHQVTQMGQEVILRCVPISNHLYFYWYRQILGQKVEFLVSFYNNEISEKSEIFDDQFSVERPDGSNFTLKIRSTKLEDSAMYFCASSRSPEAFFGQGTRLTVV.

The gene calls are TRBV7-9 and TRBJ1-1; TRBD1 is a possible D gene (5 bases). Germline CDR1 and CDR2: SEHNR and FQNEAQ (reference sequence). V lost 1 base and J 0 bases, leaving 9 bases between the germline ends. CDR3 size: 15 residues. The DNA for the CDR3 is TGTGCCAGCAGCTTAGTTGAAGGGGTGAACACTGAAGCTTTCTTT. This sequence encodes CASSLVEGVNTEAFF.

This clonotype showed up just a few times. In nucleotides, the CDR3 is TGCAGCGTTGAGCGCAGAGTCAATGAGCAGTTCTTC. It is translated as CSVERRVNEQFF. The V call is TRBV29-1, the J call TRBJ2-1, with D uncertain. The CDR3 consists of 12 residues. In germline, CDR1 is SQVTM, CDR2 ANQGSEA. The V and J ends lost 3 bases and 6 bases respectively, with 9 bases between them.

The table lists this clonotype with a few counts. V is TRBV7-9 and J is TRBJ2-1; TRBD2 aligns across 13 bases. Germline loops: CDR1 SEHNR, CDR2 FQNEAQ (reference sequence). The CDR3 covers 16 residues. With 5 bases clipped from V and 5 bases from J, the junction kept 6 bases outside the gene matches. The CDR3 DNA sequence: TGTGCCAGCAGCCCCATTGGACTAGCGGGAGACAATGAGCAGTTCTTC. It translates to CASSPIGLAGDNEQFF.

The rearrangement links TRBV18 to TRBJ1-5; no clear D. The V gene's germline CDR1 is KGHSH and CDR2 LQKENI. Trimming took 6 bases from V and 2 from J, leaving 17 bases between them. This CDR3 contains 16 residues. Here the CDR3 DNA reads TGTGCCAGCTCCCAAGACATAGTGGATGGCAATCAGCCCCAGCATTTT. Amino acid sequence: CASSQDIVDGNQPQHF.

The sample holds a few counts of this clonotype. The chain couples TRBV12-3 or TRBV12-4 to TRBJ2-3, with TRBD2 identical over 9 bases. The V gene end was trimmed by 5 bases and the J gene end by 5 bases; junction bases not matched to a gene: 11. The CDR3 sequence is 16 residues long. The CDR3 reads CASSRGLASRIDTQYF. Here the CDR3 DNA reads TGTGCCAGCAGTCGAGGACTAGCGTCTCGGATAGATACGCAGTATTTT.